The clone carrying this T cell receptor beta chain was observed a handful of times. Its antigen is currently unknown. The data are from a study of tumor and adjacent non-tumor tissue in lung cancer. The overall study: Patients were aged about 31 to 85, about ten men and about 5 women, stage I to III. Samples averaged about 3.8 million productive TCRbeta reads each.

Findings and limits, study-wide: Tumor repertoires had a smaller top 100 clone share than normal lung.

Three rounds of nested PCR, following a modified ARM-PCR protocol, produced the TCRbeta library. TCRdb processed the multiplex PCR reads anew with MiXCR; each CDR3 protein has one entry. The profile shows 100,000 to 120,000 distinct CDR3 sequences, roughly 84% of them singletons. Trimming left V 6 bases short and J 7 bases short, with 6 bases between. CDR1 SGHAT and CDR2 FQNNGV come from the germline V gene. The CDR3 sequence is 10 residues long. No cell sorting was done before RNA was extracted from the tissue. Donors were chemotherapy-naive, newly diagnosed lung cancer surgical patients in China, August–November 2014.

The clonotype comes from an older man with non-small cell lung cancer. The sequenced sample was lung tumor tissue. This rearrangement joins TRBV11-2 to TRBJ1-2; no definite D call. CDR3 amino acids: CASRPGGYTF. For the CDR3, the DNA is TGTGCCAGCAGGCCCGGTGGCTACACCTTC. The full variable domain, rest sourced from reference TRBV11-2 and TRBJ1-2, is EAGVAQSPRYKIIEKRQSVAFWCNPISGHATLYWYQQILGQGPKLLIQFQNNGVVDDSQLPKDRFSAERLKGVDSTLKIQPAKLEDSAVYLCASRPGGYTFGSGTRLTVV.